The clone carrying this T cell receptor (beta chain) was seen a handful of times. These data originate in a study of patients and donors after allogeneic stem cell transplantation. TCRdb analysed the RT-PCR reads with MiXCR anew, one entry per CDR3 protein. The sample includes about 4,000 distinct CDR3 sequences, about a sixth seen only once; the top ten take roughly 80%. V was clipped by 5 bases and J by 1 base; unmatched bases: 3. CDR3 length: 15 residues. Germline CDR1 is SGHTA and CDR2 is FQGTGA. The V call is TRBV7-3, the J call TRBJ2-3; 10 bases are a match to TRBD2. This clonotype was obtained from a human donor who was either an allogeneic HSCT recipient or a stem cell or donor lymphocyte infusion donor (not recorded which). It is not recorded whose cells these are; they may come from a transplant donor. Sequenced sample: blood, either unsorted or a sorted T cell fraction (not recorded which). The CDR3: CASSASGSRTDTQYF. The CDR3 bases are TGTGCCAGCAGCGCTAGCGGGAGTCGCACAGATACGCAGTATTTT. Looking up the rest from reference TRBV7-3 and TRBJ2-3 gives the full variable domain: GAGVSQTPSNKVTEKGKYVELRCDPISGHTALYWYRQSLGQGPEFLIYFQGTGAADDSGLPNDRFFAVRPEGSVSTLKIQRTERGDSAVYLCASSASGSRTDTQYFGPGTRLTVL.